This is a list of T cell receptor beta chains from one sample in a study of CD8 T cells in Susac syndrome. One entry per CDR3 protein, called by TCRdb with MiXCR from the immunoSEQ multiplex PCR reads. The sample records about 440,000 distinct CDR3 sequences, approximately 85% being singletons. Sequencing used CD8+ T cells from PBMCs. The source of these receptors is a human donor with multiple sclerosis. CDR3s include the opening cysteine and the closing phenylalanine or tryptophan. The D gene is left open where the match is weak. A row's size may be missing; if present it is once, few, many or a size class.

clone_size: NA; v_call: TRBV29-1; j_call: TRBJ2-5; d_call: NA; cdr3_aa: CSVVSPGETQYF; cdr3_nt: TGCAGCGTTGTTTCCCCTGGGGAGACCCAGTACTTC
clone_size: NA; v_call: TRBV4-1; j_call: TRBJ2-3; d_call: NA; cdr3_aa: CASSQSLGADTQYF; cdr3_nt: TGCGCCAGCAGCCAATCGCTGGGGGCGGATACGCAGTATTTT
clone_size: few; v_call: TRBV11-2; j_call: TRBJ2-7; d_call: NA; cdr3_aa: CASSSGQLEQYF; cdr3_nt: TGTGCCAGCAGCTCAGGACAGTTGGAGCAGTACTTC
clone_size: NA; v_call: TRBV28; j_call: TRBJ1-4; d_call: TRBD1; cdr3_aa: CASRLEPGQGNEKLFF; cdr3_nt: TGTGCCAGCAGACTAGAACCGGGACAGGGAAATGAAAAACTGTTTTTT
clone_size: NA; v_call: TRBV12-3/TRBV12-4; j_call: TRBJ1-5; d_call: NA; cdr3_aa: CASSTQTYSNQPQHF; cdr3_nt: TGTGCCAGCAGTACACAGACATATAGCAATCAGCCCCAGCATTTT
clone_size: NA; v_call: TRBV12-3/TRBV12-4; j_call: TRBJ1-1; d_call: TRBD1; cdr3_aa: CASSRAGGWNTEAFF; cdr3_nt: TGTGCCAGCAGTCGGGCAGGGGGCTGGAACACTGAAGCTTTCTTT
clone_size: NA; v_call: TRBV7-9; j_call: TRBJ2-7; d_call: NA; cdr3_aa: CASSWLYEQYF; cdr3_nt: TGTGCCAGCAGCTGGCTGTACGAGCAGTACTTC
clone_size: NA; v_call: TRBV23-1; j_call: TRBJ1-1; d_call: NA; cdr3_aa: CATGMNTEAFF; cdr3_nt: TGCGCCACCGGAATGAACACTGAAGCTTTCTTT
clone_size: NA; v_call: TRBV4-1; j_call: TRBJ2-5; d_call: TRBD2; cdr3_aa: CASSQRGGTETQYF; cdr3_nt: TGCGCCAGCAGCCAGCGGGGGGGGACAGAGACCCAGTACTTC
clone_size: NA; v_call: TRBV4-1; j_call: TRBJ1-2; d_call: NA; cdr3_aa: CASSQLSGGNYGYTF; cdr3_nt: TGCGCCAGCAGCCAATTGTCTGGAGGAAACTATGGCTACACCTTC